This TCR beta chain was obtained from a study of blood T cells in healthy people across ages. This CDR3 comprises 16 residues. Germline CDR1 and CDR2: SGHTA and FQGNSA. This clonotype was counted between two and nine times. Next came a second PCR, run for about 6 to 11 cycles, which used a sample-barcoded 5' primer along with a J-beta primer mix. TCRdb recomputed calls from the 5' RACE reads with MiXCR, one row per CDR3 protein. The sample records over 1,300,000 distinct CDR3 sequences, roughly 59% being singletons. The V and J genes are TRBV7-2 and TRBJ2-4; D is tentatively TRBD1 or TRBD2 (7 bases each). The J call could be wrong; TRBJ2-7 is a better fit for the DNA end. This sequence originates from a man aged 18 to 29 in good health. The sample consisted of blood. The CDR3 region has the DNA TGTGCCAGCAGCTTAATGGCAGCGGGACAGCTCTACGAGCAGTACTTC. This translates into CASSLMAAGQLYEQYF.